Below are 21 T cell receptor beta chains sequenced from a single sample in a study of PD-L1 blockade in urothelial cancer. Time point in this sample: pretreatment peripheral blood. Sequenced by immunoSEQ multiplex PCR; TCRdb stores in-frame clones only, minus some. The sample includes roughly 38,000 clones, around four fifths of them seen just once. Source: PBMCs, taken around atezolizumab (anti-PD-L1) treatment. Receptor source: a man aged 60 to 75 with urothelial cancer.

The chain carries TRBV28 and TRBJ1-5; possibly TRBD1 for D (5 bases). Deletions cut 2 bases from V and 7 bases from J, with 6 bases between. Germline values: CDR1 MDHEN, CDR2 SYDVKM. This CDR3 contains 12 residues. This CDR3 reads CASSLAGQPQHF. The CDR3 DNA reads TGTGCCAGCAGTTTAGCAGGGCAGCCCCAGCATTTT.

The chain carries TRBV2 and TRBJ1-2; D ambiguous. The CDR3 is 11 amino acids. V was trimmed by 0 bases and J by 14 bases, leaving 10 bases between them. Germline values: CDR1 SNHLY, CDR2 FYNNEI. Here the CDR3 DNA reads TGTGCCAGCAGTGAAGCTCGGAGTGTAACCTTC. The encoded protein is CASSEARSVTF.

In this sample, this clone turned up once. V gene TRBV5-1 combines with J gene TRBJ2-7, with D tentatively TRBD1 (6 bases). The ends were cut back, 7 bases at V and 0 bases at J, with 11 bases in the middle. The germline V gene has CDR1 SGHRS and CDR2 YFSETQ. The CDR3 totals 13 residues. CDR3 sequence: CASAGQISYEQYF. DNA of the CDR3: TGCGCCAGCGCTGGACAGATCTCCTACGAGCAGTACTTC.

The chain is built from TRBV28 and TRBJ2-5, with a tentative D call TRBD2 (6 bases). CDR3 size: 14 residues. V was trimmed by 8 bases and J by 5 bases, leaving 18 bases between them. Germline V gene data show CDR1 as MDHEN and CDR2 as SYDVKM. The CDR3 is CASGYWTGDETQYF. Written as DNA, the CDR3 is TGTGCCAGCGGCTACTGGACGGGGGACGAGACCCAGTACTTC.

This clone came up once. J is TRBJ1-1 and V is TRBV19; 9 bases are shared with TRBD1. Looked up from germline, CDR1 is LNHDA and CDR2 is SQIVND (reference sequence). The CDR3 has 14 residues. Trimming cost V 3 bases and J 4 bases; bases outside gene matches: 3. In DNA form, the CDR3 reads TGTGCCAGTAGTATTCGACAGGGGGGCACTGAAGCTTTCTTT. It codes for CASSIRQGGTEAFF. Combining the CDR3 with reference TRBV19 and TRBJ1-1 gives the whole variable domain DGGITQSPKYLFRKEGQNVTLSCEQNLNHDAMYWYRQDPGQGLRLIYYSQIVNDFQKGDIAEGYSVSREKKESFPLTVTSAQKNPTAFYLCASSIRQGGTEAFFGQGTRLTVV.

The genes are TRBV6-6 and TRBJ1-2, with 7 nucleotides matching TRBD1. CDR1 MNHNY and CDR2 SVGAGI come from the germline V gene (reference sequence). Trimming removed 3 bases from V and 2 bases from J; junction bases left unmatched: 3. This CDR3 contains 14 residues. CDR3 loop: CASSYNRGNYGYTF. In nucleotides, the CDR3 is TGTGCCAGCAGTTATAACAGGGGAAACTATGGCTACACCTTC.

The chain carries TRBV10-3 and TRBJ2-5, with 11 bases fitting TRBD2. The CDR3 totals 18 residues. The junction had 13 bases not matched to a gene; V was cut back by 3 bases and J by 4 bases. CDR1 is ENHRY and CDR2 is SYGVKD in the germline V gene. CDR3 residues: CAISEPLAGGQVPETQYF. The CDR3, as DNA: TGTGCCATCAGTGAACCGCTAGCGGGGGGCCAGGTCCCAGAGACCCAGTACTTC.

This chain links TRBV30 with TRBJ2-2, with TRBD2 matching 9 bases. Germline V gene sequence: CDR1 GTSNPN, CDR2 SVGIG (reference sequence). The CDR3 is 14 residues long. Losses at the gene ends were 3 bases for V and 1 base for J; bases not matched to a gene: 0. In DNA form, the CDR3 reads TGTGCCTGGAGAGCGGGGGGGAACACCGGGGAGCTGTTTTTT. Its protein is CAWRAGGNTGELFF.

The chain carries TRBV28 and TRBJ1-5; tentatively, D is TRBD1 (6 bases). Per the germline V gene, CDR1 is MDHEN and CDR2 is SYDVKM. The CDR3 runs to 15 residues. Trimming took 6 bases from V and 3 from J, leaving 15 bases between them. CDR3 sequence (DNA): TGTGCCAGCAGCACACTCCAGGGGATCAATCAGCCCCAGCATTTT. Its protein is CASSTLQGINQPQHF.

V and J are TRBV9 and TRBJ2-5, with TRBD2 as a possible D gene (6 bases). This CDR3 region has 14 residues. Looked up from germline, CDR1 is SGDLS and CDR2 is YYNGEE. V lost 4 bases and J lost 5, with 15 bases in between. The CDR3 DNA is TGTGCCAGCAGCTTGGGGACTCGCGGCGAGACCCAGTACTTC. Encoded protein: CASSLGTRGETQYF.

The chain combines TRBV2 with TRBJ2-7; D remains unclear. Germline CDR1 reads SNHLY; CDR2 reads FYNNEI. The CDR3 length is 11 residues. The V gene lost 7 bases and the J gene lost 4 bases, with 8 bases spanning the gap. The chain's CDR3 is CASTLNYEQYF. DNA for the CDR3: TGTGCCAGCACCTTAAATTACGAGCAGTACTTC. Together with reference TRBV2 and TRBJ2-7, the CDR3 gives the full variable domain: EPEVTQTPSHQVTQMGQEVILRCVPISNHLYFYWYRQILGQKVEFLVSFYNNEISEKSEIFDDQFSVERPDGSNFTLKIRSTKLEDSAMYFCASTLNYEQYFGPGTRLTVT.

This sequence joins TRBV2 and TRBJ1-2; D may be TRBD1 (6 bases). V was cut by 4 bases and J by 3 bases, with 9 bases left in between. Per germline, CDR1 SNHLY and CDR2 FYNNEI. This CDR3 spans 13 amino acids. The CDR3 DNA reads TGTGCCAGCAGTGCAACAGGGTACTATGGCTACACCTTC. Its protein is CASSATGYYGYTF.

The rearrangement uses TRBV11-2 and TRBJ2-7; TRBD2 agrees at 7 bases. Germline V gene lookup returns CDR1 SGHAT and CDR2 FQNNGV. The CDR3 has 14 residues. Losses at the gene ends were 3 bases for V and 2 bases for J; bases not matched to a gene: 4. CDR3 sequence reads: CASSFLGTTYEQYF. CDR3 in DNA: TGTGCCAGCAGCTTCCTCGGGACTACCTACGAGCAGTACTTC.

V usage is TRBV6-5 and J usage is TRBJ2-7; TRBD2 might be the D (5 bases). The CDR3 is 12 amino acids. The V end lost 5 bases, the J end lost 0 bases, and 5 bases lay between the germline ends. Germline assignment: CDR1 MNHEY and CDR2 SVGAGI. In DNA, the CDR3 is TGTGCCAGCAGTGGGAGCTCCTACGAGCAGTACTTC. Protein: CASSGSSYEQYF.

CDR3 coding DNA: TGTGCCAGCAGCCTCTACAGGGGGGGCACAGATACGCAGTATTTT. It codes for CASSLYRGGTDTQYF. This chain connects TRBV25-1 to TRBJ2-3; the match to TRBD1 covers 8 bases. The V and J ends lost 6 bases and 1 base, in that order; junction bases with no gene match: 6. CDR1 is MGHDK and CDR2 is SYGVNS in the germline V gene. The CDR3 totals 15 residues.

This clone is deemed medium-sized. V and J are TRBV19 and TRBJ1-6; D unclear. The germline CDR1 and CDR2 sequences are LNHDA and SQIVND (reference sequence). The V end was cut by 3 bases, the J end by 5 bases, with 8 bases between. This CDR3 has 14 residues. The CDR3: CASSITENNSPLHF. The DNA of the CDR3 is TGTGCCAGTAGTATTACAGAAAATAATTCACCCCTCCACTTT.

The rearrangement joins TRBV5-1 to TRBJ1-2; the D gene is possibly TRBD1 (5 bases). The V end was cut by 1 base, the J end by 4 bases, with 11 bases between. CDR3 length: 14 residues. Per the germline V gene, CDR1 is SGHRS and CDR2 is YFSETQ. This CDR3 reads CASSLTGEVYGYTF. The CDR3 DNA reads as TGCGCCAGCAGCTTGACGGGGGAAGTCTATGGCTACACCTTC.

This sequence joins TRBV19 and TRBJ1-5; unclear D gene. Trimming left V 0 bases short and J 3 bases short, with 9 bases between. Germline V CDR1 and CDR2: LNHDA, SQIVND (reference sequence). CDR3 size: 15 residues. The chain's CDR3 is CASSIETGYNQPQHF. DNA of the CDR3: TGTGCCAGTAGTATAGAAACGGGATACAATCAGCCCCAGCATTTT.

The V gene is TRBV7-9, the J gene TRBJ1-2; D not certain. The length of the CDR3 is 18 residues. V lost 2 bases and J lost 2, with 21 bases in between. The V gene's germline CDR1 is SEHNR and CDR2 FQNEAQ (reference sequence). The CDR3 sequence: CASSLLVGSPVLNYGYTF. The CDR3, as DNA: TGTGCCAGCAGCTTACTTGTAGGGAGCCCAGTGTTAAACTATGGCTACACCTTC.

The V and J genes are TRBV19 and TRBJ2-3; weak D call: TRBD2 (5 bases). There are 13 residues in the CDR3. The germline V gene has CDR1 LNHDA and CDR2 SQIVND (reference sequence). With 5 bases removed from V and 4 bases from J, the gap between germline ends came to 10 bases. The CDR3 DNA reads as TGTGCCAGTAGTGAGGACGGGGCAGATACGCAGTATTTT. This sequence encodes CASSEDGADTQYF.

V is TRBV5-1 and J is TRBJ2-5; possibly TRBD2 for D (6 bases). CDR3 length: 15 amino acids. The V and J ends lost 0 bases and 4 bases respectively, with 13 bases between them. CDR1 is SGHRS, CDR2 YFSETQ, per germline. The CDR3 protein is CASSLAGGIGETQYF. In DNA form, the CDR3 reads TGCGCCAGCAGCTTGGCCGGAGGGATTGGAGAGACCCAGTACTTC. Drawing the rest from reference TRBV5-1 and TRBJ2-5, the complete variable domain is KAGVTQTPRYLIKTRGQQVTLSCSPISGHRSVSWYQQTPGQGLQFLFEYFSETQRNKGNFPGRFSGRQFSNSRSEMNVSTLELGDSALYLCASSLAGGIGETQYFGPGTRLLVL.